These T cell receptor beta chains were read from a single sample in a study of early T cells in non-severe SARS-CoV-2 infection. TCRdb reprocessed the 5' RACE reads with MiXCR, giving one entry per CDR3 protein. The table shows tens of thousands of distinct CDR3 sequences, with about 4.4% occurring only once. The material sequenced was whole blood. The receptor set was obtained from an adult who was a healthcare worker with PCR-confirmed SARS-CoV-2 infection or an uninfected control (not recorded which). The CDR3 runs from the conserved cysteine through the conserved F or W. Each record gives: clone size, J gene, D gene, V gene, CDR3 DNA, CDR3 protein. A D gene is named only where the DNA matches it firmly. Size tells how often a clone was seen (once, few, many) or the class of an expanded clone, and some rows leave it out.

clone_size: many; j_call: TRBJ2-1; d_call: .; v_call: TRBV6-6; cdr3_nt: TGTGCCAGCAGTTACTCGTCGATATACAATGAGCAGTTCTTC; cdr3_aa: CASSYSSIYNEQFF
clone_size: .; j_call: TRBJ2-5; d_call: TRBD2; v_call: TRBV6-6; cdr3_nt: TGTGCCAGCTCAACTAGCGGGGGGGAAGAGACCCAGTACTTC; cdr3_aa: CASSTSGGEETQYF
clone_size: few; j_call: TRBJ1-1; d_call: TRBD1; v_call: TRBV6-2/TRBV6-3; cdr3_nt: TGTGCCAGCAGTTTCTCCCTGGACAGGGGGCGGACTGAAGCTTTCTTT; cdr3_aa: CASSFSLDRGRTEAFF
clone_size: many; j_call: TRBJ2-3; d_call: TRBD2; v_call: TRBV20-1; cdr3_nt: TGCACAACCCCGGCGGGGGGGCCAGATACGCAGTATTTT; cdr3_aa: CTTPAGGPDTQYF
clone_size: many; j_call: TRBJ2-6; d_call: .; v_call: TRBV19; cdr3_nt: TGTGCCAGTCGCAGACCTGGGGGCTCTGGGGCCAACGTCCTGACTTTC; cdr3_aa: CASRRPGGSGANVLTF
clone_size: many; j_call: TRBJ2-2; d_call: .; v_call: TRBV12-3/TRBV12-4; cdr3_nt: TGTGCCAGCAGTCCGCCCGGGGAGCTGTTTTTT; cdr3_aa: CASSPPGELFF
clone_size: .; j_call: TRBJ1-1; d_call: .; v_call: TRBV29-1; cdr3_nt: TGCAGCGTTGTACAGGCCTTAACGAACACTGAAGCTTTCTTT; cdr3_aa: CSVVQALTNTEAFF
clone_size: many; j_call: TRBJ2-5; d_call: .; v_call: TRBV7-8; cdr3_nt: TGTGCCAGCAGCCCCACCCCAGGGAGCCAAGAGACCCAGTACTTC; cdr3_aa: CASSPTPGSQETQYF
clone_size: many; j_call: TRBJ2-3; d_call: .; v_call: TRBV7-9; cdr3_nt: TGTGCCAGCAGCATAGTAGTGTGGGGGGCGGCAGATACGCAGTATTTT; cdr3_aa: CASSIVVWGAADTQYF
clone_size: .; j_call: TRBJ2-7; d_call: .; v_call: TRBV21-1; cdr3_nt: TGTGCCAGCAGCTCACGGGACCCAGAGGGCTCCTACGAGCAGTACTTC; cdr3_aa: CASSSRDPEGSYEQYF
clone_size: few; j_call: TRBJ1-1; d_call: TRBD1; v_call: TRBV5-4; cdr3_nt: TGTGCCAGCAGCACCCGGGACAGCACTGAAGCTTTCTTT; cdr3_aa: CASSTRDSTEAFF
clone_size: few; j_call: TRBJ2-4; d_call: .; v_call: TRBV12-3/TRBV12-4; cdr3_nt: TGTGCCAGCAGTTTAGCACTAAGGGGGTCCGGCATTCAGTACTTC; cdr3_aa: CASSLALRGSGIQYF
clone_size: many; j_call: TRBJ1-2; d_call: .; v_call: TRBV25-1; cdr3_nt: TGTGCCAGCAGGGGAGTCGGATCGGGCTACACCTTC; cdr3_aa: CASRGVGSGYTF
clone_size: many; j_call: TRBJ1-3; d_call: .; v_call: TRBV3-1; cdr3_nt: TGTGCCAGCAGCCAAGAGGTCGGAAACACCATATATTTT; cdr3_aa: CASSQEVGNTIYF
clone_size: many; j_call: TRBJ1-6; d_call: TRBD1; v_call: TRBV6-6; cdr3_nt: TGTGCCAGCAGCTCAACGACAGGGTACAATTCACCCCTCCACTTT; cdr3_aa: CASSSTTGYNSPLHF
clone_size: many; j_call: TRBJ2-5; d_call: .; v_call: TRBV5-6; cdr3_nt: TGTGCCAGCAGCTTGGGCTTGGAGGTCCAGTACTTC; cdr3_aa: CASSLGLEVQYF
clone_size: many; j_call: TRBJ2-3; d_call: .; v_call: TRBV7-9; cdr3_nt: TGTGCCAGCAGCTTAGATCTGGGGGCCGCAGATACGCAGTATTTT; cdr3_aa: CASSLDLGAADTQYF
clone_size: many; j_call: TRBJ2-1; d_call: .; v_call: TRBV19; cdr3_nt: TGTGCCAGTAGTGGCGGTTACAATGAGCAGTTCTTC; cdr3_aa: CASSGGYNEQFF
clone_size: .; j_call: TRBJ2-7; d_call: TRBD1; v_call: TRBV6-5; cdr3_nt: TGTGCCAGCAGGGGGACAGGTCGCCCTGAGCAGTACTTC; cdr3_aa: CASRGTGRPEQYF
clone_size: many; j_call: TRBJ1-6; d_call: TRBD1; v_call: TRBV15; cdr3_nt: TGTGCCACCAGCACCCCGGGACAGTATTCACCCCTCCACTTT; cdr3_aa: CATSTPGQYSPLHF
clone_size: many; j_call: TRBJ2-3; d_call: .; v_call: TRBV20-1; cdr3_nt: TGCAGTGCTAGTTCCCTTTCCCCCACAGATACGCAGTATTTT; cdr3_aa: CSASSLSPTDTQYF
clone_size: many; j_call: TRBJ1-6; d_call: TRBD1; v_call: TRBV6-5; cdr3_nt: TGTGCCAGCAGTTACTCGATAGGACAGGGCCTCTCCTATAATTCACCCCTCCACTTT; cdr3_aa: CASSYSIGQGLSYNSPLHF
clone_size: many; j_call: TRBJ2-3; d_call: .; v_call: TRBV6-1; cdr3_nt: TGTGCCAGCAGTGCACTGGGTGATACGCAGTATTTT; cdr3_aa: CASSALGDTQYF
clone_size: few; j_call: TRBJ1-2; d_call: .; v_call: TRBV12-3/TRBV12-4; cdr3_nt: TGTGCCAGCAGTTTAGGGGGAATCTATGGCTACACCTTC; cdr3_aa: CASSLGGIYGYTF
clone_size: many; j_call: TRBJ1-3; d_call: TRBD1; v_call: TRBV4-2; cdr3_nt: TGTGCCAGCAGCCAAGAGGACAGGGCTGGAAACACCATATATTTT; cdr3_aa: CASSQEDRAGNTIYF
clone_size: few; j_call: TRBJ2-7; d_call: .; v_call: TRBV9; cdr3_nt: TGTGCCAGCAGCGTAGGACCGACCCGGAACTACGAGCAGTACTTC; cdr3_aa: CASSVGPTRNYEQYF
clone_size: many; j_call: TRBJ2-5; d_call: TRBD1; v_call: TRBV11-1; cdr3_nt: TGTGCCAGCAGCTTCGGACAGGGGCGAAAGACCCAGTACTTC; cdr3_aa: CASSFGQGRKTQYF
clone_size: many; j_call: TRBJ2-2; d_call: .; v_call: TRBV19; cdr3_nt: TGTGCCAGTAGAACCCTCTTAGAAGGGTGGACCGGGGAGCTGTTTTTT; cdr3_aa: CASRTLLEGWTGELFF
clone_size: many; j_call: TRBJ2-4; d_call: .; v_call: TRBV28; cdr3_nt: TGTGCCAGCACCACAGAACTAGCTACTGCCAAAAACATTCAGTACTTC; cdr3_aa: CASTTELATAKNIQYF
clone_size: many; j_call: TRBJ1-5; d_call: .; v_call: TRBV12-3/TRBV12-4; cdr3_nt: TGTGCCAGCAGTTTATCGGCGGGGGAGCCCCAGCATTTT; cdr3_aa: CASSLSAGEPQHF